A selection of T cell receptor beta chains follows, all from one sample in a study of cytomegalovirus exposure and HLA in healthy donors. Only in-frame clones appear in the TCRdb table, and some are missing; sequencing was by immunoSEQ multiplex PCR. The sample has about 160,000 clones; around 80% are singletons. The sample consisted of PBMCs. The receptor source for this set is a female donor in good health and CMV-seronegative. CDR3s include the opening cysteine and the closing phenylalanine or tryptophan. D genes are given only for firm matches. Where a row states a size, it is once, few, many or the class of an expanded clone; other rows omit it.

j_call v_call clone_size d_call cdr3_aa cdr3_nt
TRBJ2-1 TRBV13 once NA CASSLPDSGNEQFF TGTGCCAGCAGCTTACCAGACTCCGGTAATGAGCAGTTCTTC
TRBJ2-2 TRBV10-3 NA TRBD1 CAISGRQGASNTGELFF TGTGCCATCAGTGGGCGACAGGGGGCGTCAAACACCGGGGAGCTGTTTTTT
TRBJ2-1 TRBV10-3 NA TRBD1 CAIQGSIEQFF TGTGCCATACAGGGGTCGATTGAGCAGTTCTTC
TRBJ1-6 TRBV9 NA NA CASSTYGQSYSPLHF TGTGCCAGCAGCACCTACGGACAGTCCTATTCACCCCTCCACTTT
TRBJ1-2 TRBV28 NA NA CASSLSRGSGGYTF TGTGCCAGCAGTTTAAGTCGAGGTTCGGGTGGCTACACCTTC
TRBJ2-6 TRBV4-3 once NA CASSRAGFSGANVLTF TGCGCCAGCAGTCGTGCAGGGTTCTCTGGGGCCAACGTCCTGACTTTC
TRBJ2-2 TRBV21-1 NA NA CASSIKHNTGELFF TGTGCCAGCAGCATAAAACATAACACCGGGGAGCTGTTTTTT
TRBJ2-7 TRBV30 NA NA CAWRTGAALGEQYF TGTGCCTGGAGGACGGGAGCGGCGCTCGGCGAGCAGTACTTC
TRBJ2-2 TRBV27 NA TRBD2 CASTRSGTVFNTGELFF TGTGCCAGCACCCGAAGCGGGACGGTTTTTAACACCGGGGAGCTGTTTTTT
TRBJ2-1 TRBV4-1 NA NA CASSQGPEQFF TGCGCCAGCAGCCAAGGTCCGGAGCAGTTCTTC
TRBJ2-1 TRBV4-2 NA TRBD2 CASSQESSGGAKEQFF TGTGCCAGCAGCCAAGAATCTAGCGGGGGGGCCAAGGAGCAGTTCTTC
TRBJ2-7 TRBV6-5 NA NA CASSQGHIYEQYF TGTGCCAGCAGTCAGGGACACATCTACGAGCAGTACTTC
TRBJ1-1 TRBV5-1 NA NA CASSLRGNTEAFF TGCGCCAGCAGCTTGCGGGGGAACACTGAAGCTTTCTTT
TRBJ2-4 TRBV7-3 NA TRBD2 CASSKGGGKNSQYF TGTGCCAGCAGCAAAGGCGGGGGTAAAAACAGTCAGTACTTC
TRBJ2-7 TRBV18 NA TRBD1 CASSPGQGIGQYF TGTGCCAGCTCACCCGGACAGGGAATAGGACAGTACTTC
TRBJ2-5 TRBV4-1 NA NA CASSLHWDSSGQYF TGCGCCAGCAGCCTCCACTGGGACTCCAGTGGCCAGTACTTC
TRBJ2-1 TRBV21-1 few NA CASRQGNEQFF TGTGCCAGCAGACAGGGGAACGAGCAGTTCTTC
TRBJ1-2 TRBV5-4 few TRBD1 CASSSAGGKGYGYTF TGTGCCAGCAGCTCCGCAGGGGGCAAGGGCTATGGCTACACCTTC